A single sample is the source of the 9 T cell receptor beta chains below, sequenced in a study of OX40 agonist ivuxolimab in advanced cancers. Method: immunoSEQ multiplex PCR; TCRdb's copy keeps in-frame clones and lacks some. The sample lists tens of thousands of clones; more than 75% were seen once. This specimen consisted of CD4+ or CD8+ T cells sorted from blood, obtained in a trial of the OX40 agonist ivuxolimab. These receptors originate from an adult with an advanced solid tumor such as melanoma, head and neck, liver or kidney cancer.

The CDR3 coding sequence is TGTGCCAGCAGCTTATCGGACGGTTACAATGAGCAGTTCTTC. Translation: CASSLSDGYNEQFF. This sequence joins TRBV7-9 and TRBJ2-1; no reliable D call. The V gene lost 2 bases and the J gene lost 4 bases, with 9 bases spanning the gap. The CDR3 sequence is 14 residues long. Per germline, CDR1 SEHNR and CDR2 FQNEAQ (reference sequence).

The sample holds a few counts of this clone. The gene calls are TRBV7-9 and TRBJ2-7; 12 positions match TRBD2. Trimming took 4 bases from V and 3 from J; bases not matched to a gene: 4. CDR1 is SEHNR and CDR2 is FQNEAQ in the germline V gene (reference sequence). The CDR3 runs to 15 residues. CDR3 loop: CASSSTSGSSYEQYF. CDR3 DNA: TGTGCCAGCAGCTCGACTAGCGGGAGCAGCTACGAGCAGTACTTC.

This clone was detected only once. This chain connects TRBV5-4 to TRBJ2-7, with 7 bases lining up with TRBD2. V dropped 2 bases and J dropped 2; count of bases not matched to a gene: 13. Germline V gene lookup returns CDR1 SGHNT and CDR2 YYREEE (reference sequence). The CDR3 has 17 amino acids. CDR3 loop: CASSFGLMGEGTYEQYF. CDR3 in DNA: TGTGCCAGCAGCTTCGGTTTGATGGGGGAGGGGACCTACGAGCAGTACTTC.

The DNA of the CDR3 is TGTGCCAGCACGGGCTCCTACAATGAGCAGTTCTTC. The encoded protein is CASTGSYNEQFF. This chain links TRBV6-5 with TRBJ2-1; D is unclear. The CDR3 runs to 12 residues. V lost 7 bases and J lost 0, with 4 bases in between. The germline V gene has CDR1 MNHEY and CDR2 SVGAGI.

The V call is TRBV19, the J call TRBJ1-2, with a weak D call TRBD1 (6 bases). The CDR3 extends over 13 amino acids. Germline V gives CDR1 LNHDA, CDR2 SQIVND (reference sequence). Trimming removed 7 bases from V and 0 bases from J, with 9 bases in between. Here the CDR3 DNA reads TGTGCCAGTACCGGGACACCTAACTATGGCTACACCTTC. Translated, it gives CASTGTPNYGYTF.

The CDR3 bases are TGTGCCAGCAGCTTACCCACTTCAGGGAATGGCTACACCTTC. Its translation: CASSLPTSGNGYTF. The rearrangement links TRBV7-3 to TRBJ1-2, with a tentative D call TRBD1 (5 bases). Germline V gene sequence: CDR1 SGHTA, CDR2 FQGTGA. Between the trimmed V and J ends, which lost 2 bases and 6 bases, there was a span of 13 bases. This CDR3 region has 14 residues.

The chain has TRBV5-1 and TRBJ2-2; D gene unclear. This CDR3 is 11 amino acids long. Trimming shortened V by 2 bases and J by 4 bases, and 0 bases separated the two germline ends. Germline V lookup: CDR1 SGHRS, CDR2 YFSETQ. The CDR3 region is CASSFTGELFF. The CDR3 nucleotides read TGCGCCAGCAGCTTCACCGGGGAGCTGTTTTTT.

The genes are TRBV5-4 and TRBJ2-5; 11 bases align to TRBD2. Trimming cost V 3 bases and J 2 bases; bases outside gene matches: 6. Germline loops: CDR1 SGHNT, CDR2 YYREEE (reference sequence). This CDR3 region has 16 residues. The CDR3 region has the DNA TGTGCCAGCAGCTCAAAGACTAGCGGGGTACAAGAGACCCAGTACTTC. It is translated as CASSSKTSGVQETQYF.

This sequence joins TRBV7-9 and TRBJ1-2; D remains ambiguous. The germline V and J ends were trimmed by 7 bases and 5 bases, with 14 bases remaining between them. CDR1 and CDR2 from the germline V gene are SEHNR and FQNEAQ (reference sequence). This CDR3 has 13 residues. The CDR3: CASTEDVWYGYTF. CDR3 nucleotide sequence: TGTGCCAGCACCGAGGACGTCTGGTATGGCTACACCTTC.